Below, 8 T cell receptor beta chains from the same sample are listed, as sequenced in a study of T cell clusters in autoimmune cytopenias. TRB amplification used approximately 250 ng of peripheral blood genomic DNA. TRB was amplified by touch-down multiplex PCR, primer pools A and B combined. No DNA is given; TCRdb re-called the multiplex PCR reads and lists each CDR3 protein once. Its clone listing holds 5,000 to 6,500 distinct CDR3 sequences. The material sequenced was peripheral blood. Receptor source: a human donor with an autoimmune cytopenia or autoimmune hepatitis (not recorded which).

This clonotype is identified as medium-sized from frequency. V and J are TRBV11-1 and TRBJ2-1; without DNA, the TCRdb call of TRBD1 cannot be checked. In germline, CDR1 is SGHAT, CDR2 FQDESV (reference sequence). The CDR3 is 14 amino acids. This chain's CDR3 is CASSFRGPYNEQFF.

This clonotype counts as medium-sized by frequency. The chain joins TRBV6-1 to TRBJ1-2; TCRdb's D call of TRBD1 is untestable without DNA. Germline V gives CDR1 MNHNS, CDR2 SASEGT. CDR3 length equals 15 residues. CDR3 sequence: CASSILTPYSYGYTF.

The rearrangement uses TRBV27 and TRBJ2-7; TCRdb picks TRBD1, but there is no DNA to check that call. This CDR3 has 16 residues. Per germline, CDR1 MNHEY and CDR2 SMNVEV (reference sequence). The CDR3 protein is CASSSDPGTGTYEQYF.

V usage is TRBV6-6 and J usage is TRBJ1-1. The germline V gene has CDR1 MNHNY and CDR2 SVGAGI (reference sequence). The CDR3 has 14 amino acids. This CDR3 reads CASSYVRTNTEAFF.

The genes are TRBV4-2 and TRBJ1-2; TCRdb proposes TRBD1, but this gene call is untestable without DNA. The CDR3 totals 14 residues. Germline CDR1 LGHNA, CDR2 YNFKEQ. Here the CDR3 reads CASSQVPPLHGYTF.

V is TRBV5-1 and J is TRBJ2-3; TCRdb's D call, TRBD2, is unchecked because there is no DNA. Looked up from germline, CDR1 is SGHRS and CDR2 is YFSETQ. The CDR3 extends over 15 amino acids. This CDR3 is CASKKGLAATDTQYF.

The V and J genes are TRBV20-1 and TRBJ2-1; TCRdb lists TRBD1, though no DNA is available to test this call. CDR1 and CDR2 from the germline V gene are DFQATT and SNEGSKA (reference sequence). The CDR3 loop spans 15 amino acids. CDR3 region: CSARPGDKPHKEQFF.

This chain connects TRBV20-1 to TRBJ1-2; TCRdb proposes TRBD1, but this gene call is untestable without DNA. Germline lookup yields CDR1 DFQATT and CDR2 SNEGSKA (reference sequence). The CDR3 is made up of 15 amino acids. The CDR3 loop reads CSARPTGLANYGYTF.